Listed below are T cell receptor beta chains from one sample, sequenced in a study of blood T cell repertoires in COVID-19. Clones were sequenced by immunoSEQ multiplex PCR, and TCRdb holds only the in-frame ones, with some missing. Of about 300,000 clones listed, 89% are singletons. Material for sequencing was PBMCs or T cells enriched from blood (not recorded which). Every receptor here comes from a woman aged 45 to 65 who had been exposed to COVID-19. Both conserved end residues are part of each CDR3. The order of the fields is V gene, J gene, CDR3 protein.

v_call: TRBV18; j_call: TRBJ1-5; cdr3_aa: CASSPIPGSDQPQHF
v_call: TRBV18; j_call: TRBJ1-2; cdr3_aa: CASSDTTQGQDKGYTF
v_call: TRBV6-5; j_call: TRBJ2-5; cdr3_aa: CASSYSAVQETQYF
v_call: TRBV11-3; j_call: TRBJ2-1; cdr3_aa: CASSQLPGQNRGEQFF
v_call: TRBV4-1; j_call: TRBJ2-1; cdr3_aa: CASSPSGGLAGPSSYNEQFF
v_call: TRBV5-4; j_call: TRBJ2-7; cdr3_aa: CASSSGTGRTYEQYF
v_call: TRBV28; j_call: TRBJ1-1; cdr3_aa: CASSLFRAGAFF
v_call: TRBV5-1; j_call: TRBJ2-3; cdr3_aa: CASRRTSGVQGADTQYF
v_call: TRBV27; j_call: TRBJ1-6; cdr3_aa: CASSLSTVYNSPLHF
v_call: TRBV7-2; j_call: TRBJ2-7; cdr3_aa: CASTLWAGPDEQYF
v_call: TRBV25-1; j_call: TRBJ2-1; cdr3_aa: CASSDPGVQFF
v_call: TRBV23-1; j_call: TRBJ1-6; cdr3_aa: CASSQSSREEINSPLHF
v_call: TRBV24-1; j_call: TRBJ2-7; cdr3_aa: CATSASWDSSYEQYF
v_call: TRBV27; j_call: TRBJ2-7; cdr3_aa: CASSPGVPNRSYEQYF
v_call: TRBV28; j_call: TRBJ1-3; cdr3_aa: CASSSNTGSGNTIYF
v_call: TRBV13; j_call: TRBJ2-3; cdr3_aa: CASSPYSSTDTQYF
v_call: TRBV3-1/TRBV3-2; j_call: TRBJ2-2; cdr3_aa: CASSQSGLAATGELFF
v_call: TRBV19; j_call: TRBJ2-7; cdr3_aa: CASSIGKDRRSYEQYF
v_call: TRBV18; j_call: TRBJ1-5; cdr3_aa: CASSPGQGANQPQHF
v_call: TRBV24-1; j_call: TRBJ2-3; cdr3_aa: CATSRTSGGPPDTQYF
v_call: TRBV3-1/TRBV3-2; j_call: TRBJ1-1; cdr3_aa: CASSHRTPRMNTEAFF
v_call: TRBV6-5; j_call: TRBJ2-7; cdr3_aa: CASSYKEGHEQYF
v_call: TRBV19; j_call: TRBJ1-5; cdr3_aa: CASSKQGGQPQHF
v_call: TRBV13; j_call: TRBJ2-5; cdr3_aa: CASSTTSGGDQETQYF
v_call: TRBV7-8; j_call: TRBJ1-4; cdr3_aa: CASSGGTALNEKLFF
v_call: TRBV6-1; j_call: TRBJ1-1; cdr3_aa: CASSEAGEKGWTEAFF
v_call: TRBV19; j_call: TRBJ1-3; cdr3_aa: CASSQLSGNTIYF
v_call: TRBV19; j_call: TRBJ1-6; cdr3_aa: CASSIGQKSNSPLHF
v_call: TRBV28; j_call: TRBJ2-2; cdr3_aa: CASSLWGSRTPNTGELFF
v_call: TRBV24-1; j_call: TRBJ2-2; cdr3_aa: CATSDLGGGRNTGELFF
v_call: TRBV5-1; j_call: TRBJ1-1; cdr3_aa: CASRGQGPMNTEAFF
v_call: TRBV7-2; j_call: TRBJ2-3; cdr3_aa: CASSLDLAGGTDTQYF
v_call: TRBV7-2; j_call: TRBJ1-2; cdr3_aa: CASSLQGADGYTF
v_call: TRBV9; j_call: TRBJ1-5; cdr3_aa: CASSPGQGDQPQHF
v_call: TRBV5-1; j_call: TRBJ2-1; cdr3_aa: CASSTYSGGAINEQFF
v_call: TRBV11-3; j_call: TRBJ2-5; cdr3_aa: CASSLDSLAGGETQYF
v_call: TRBV11-2; j_call: TRBJ2-1; cdr3_aa: CASSSKLAGGRPGNEQFF
v_call: TRBV18; j_call: TRBJ2-7; cdr3_aa: CASSHDRSPGVRQYF
v_call: TRBV3-1/TRBV3-2; j_call: TRBJ1-2; cdr3_aa: CASSQGGGMGYGYTF
v_call: TRBV15; j_call: TRBJ1-1; cdr3_aa: CATSADPGRNTEAFF
v_call: TRBV6-2/TRBV6-3; j_call: TRBJ1-1; cdr3_aa: CASSYSQGETEAFF
v_call: TRBV5-5; j_call: TRBJ1-4; cdr3_aa: CASSYTLRGTEDEKLFF
v_call: TRBV9; j_call: TRBJ2-5; cdr3_aa: CASSVGVAGIGGETQYF
v_call: TRBV12-3/TRBV12-4; j_call: TRBJ1-4; cdr3_aa: CASTGGSNEKLFF
v_call: TRBV19; j_call: TRBJ1-4; cdr3_aa: CATGRQGPSEKLFF
v_call: TRBV19; j_call: TRBJ1-6; cdr3_aa: CASSMDSANSYNSPLHF
v_call: TRBV5-4; j_call: TRBJ2-5; cdr3_aa: CASSLGSTGVSEETQYF
v_call: TRBV4-1; j_call: TRBJ2-7; cdr3_aa: CASSQGGTGASYEQYF
v_call: TRBV7-9; j_call: TRBJ1-2; cdr3_aa: CASSWGQGANYGYTF
v_call: TRBV5-1; j_call: TRBJ2-1; cdr3_aa: CASSSDTEQFF
v_call: TRBV7-9; j_call: TRBJ1-1; cdr3_aa: CASSSPGPGNTEAFF
v_call: TRBV7-9; j_call: TRBJ1-6; cdr3_aa: CASSLRDNSPLHF
v_call: TRBV5-1; j_call: TRBJ2-3; cdr3_aa: CASSPPDRGNTDTQYF